This T cell receptor beta chain was retrieved from a study of circulating and synovial CD4+ cells in juvenile arthritis. Points from the study as a whole: Vbeta family usage analysis did not detect the pathogenic-like versus bulk difference. Diversity here was lower than in bulk blood CD4 cells.

A remark on this clone: Its target is not known.

TCRdb's copy holds only in-frame clones and misses some; the assay was immunoSEQ multiplex PCR. The sample yields several thousand clones, around 83% seen once. The trim removed 4 bases at V and 4 bases at J, leaving 15 bases unmatched. This CDR3 has 19 residues. From germline, CDR1 is SGHTA and CDR2 FQGNSA. Sample: CD4+ T cells from synovial fluid. The chain carries TRBV7-2 and TRBJ2-7; 14 positions agree with TRBD2. This sequence originates from a human donor with juvenile idiopathic arthritis. CDR3: CASSSIRLSGTSGRYEQYF. The CDR3 nucleotides are TGTGCCAGCAGCTCTATAAGACTTTCCGGGACTAGCGGGAGATACGAGCAGTACTTC.